This TCR beta chain comes out of a study of T cells in Graves' hyperthyroidism and ophthalmopathy (dated by TCRdb to the late 2010s). Background for the entire study: Peripheral blood samples were taken at the time of initial diagnosis, prior to any treatment. To identify distinguishing TCR V-J signatures, a discovery cohort of 100 patients was used, comprising 40 to 45 with Graves' ophthalmopathy and under 60 with stable Graves' hyperthyroidism. The roughly 94 discovery patients were randomly divided into training and test sets at a 7:3 ratio. The paper reports TCR Vbeta CDR3 sequencing of some 140 peripheral blood samples: 40 to 45 ophthalmopathy, roughly 80 hyperthyroidism and approximately 17 progressor patients. An independent validation cohort of fewer than 20 hyperthyroidism patients and approximately 15 patients who later progressed to ophthalmopathy tested prospective prediction of ophthalmopathy. After sampling, hyperthyroidism patients received methimazole starting at 30 mg daily, and ophthalmopathy patients received high-dose intravenous methylprednisolone. In about 6 Graves' hyperthyroidism patients, the study also compared T-cell repertoires from thyroid tissue with T-cell repertoires from blood.

The germline V gene supplies CDR1 SGHAT and CDR2 FQNNGV. Taken from cysteine to phenylalanine, the CDR3 has 15 residues. CDR3 DNA is the only sequence kept; it has 45 bases, read in frame from the first base. Here V drops 8 bases and J drops 2 bases, and the junction holds 9 bases not matched to any gene. The TCR beta CDR3 regions were amplified from RNA transcripts. The first round of RT-PCR for the TCR CDR3 was performed with the HTBI primer set and the Qiagen OneStep RT-PCR kit. The libraries were constructed in a second round of multiplex PCR and then size-selected and purified. Libraries were sequenced paired-end with 100 bp reads on an Illumina HiSeq2000. The original pipeline was this. SOAPnuke was used to process the raw data, removing reads that contained adapters or uncalled bases, had a mean Phred below 15, or lacked an exact match to the constant primer or identifier. COPE v1.2.5 was used to merge the high-quality paired reads, and each unique nucleotide sequence was defined as a clonotype. MiTCR v1.1 was used to align clonotypes to the IMGT TRBV, TRBD and TRBJ reference segments. The analysis included only V-J combinations with a frequency above 0.0001, which together covered approximately 99% of the repertoires. The TCS score was defined as F50 (clonal expansion) divided by E x V (chaos), with BLOSUM62-based TCRdist calculated between CDR3 peptides within each V-J. Welch's t-statistics and random forest reduced around 550 V-J features to 10 to 15, which were used in a naive Bayes classifier (R e1071). The public sequencing data were trimmed at Q25 with fastp and processed into clonotypes with MiXCR by TCRdb, which kept only in-frame beta chains. Rows are combined by CDR3 protein, so each entry shows the most common genes and DNA. TCRdb, not the authors, supplied the V and J calls. This sample is represented by 450,000 to 600,000 distinct CDR3 sequences; just under 20% of them were singletons. In total, the top ten clones hold less than 55% of the sample.

In the ophthalmopathy patients, disease was moderately to severely active, with a Clinical Activity Score of 3 or more, a NOSPECS grade of 4 or more, and a duration of less than 3 months. Patients with uncontrolled infections, other autoimmune diseases, pregnancy or lactation were excluded. Diagnoses relied on clinical symptoms, serum thyroxine and TRAb, thyroid ultrasound and orbital computed tomography. PBMCs were isolated from more than 8 ml of fresh peripheral blood by Ficoll-Paque density gradient centrifugation. Trizol reagent was used to extract total RNA, and RNA quality was then checked on an Agilent 2100 Bioanalyzer. Findings and caveats that apply to the study as a whole: Sample size was not statistically predetermined, and blinding of investigators to group allocation was not performed. A 13 V-J signature model separated ophthalmopathy from stable hyperthyroidism, with 87.88% sensitivity and 81% to 82% specificity in cross-validation and 80%/75% in testing. During validation, the model predicted progression to ophthalmopathy a median of approximately 6 months ahead of onset, with around 70% sensitivity and 72.22% specificity. Most expanded thyroid clonotypes (frequency above 0.001) were also detected in blood, suggesting blood repertoires may reflect thyroid immune responses.

In its sample, this clonotype was seen many times. The antigen this receptor binds is unknown. Base qualities are missing; no much larger clone stands one base away. Sequencing was done on a sample of blood. This sequence uses TRBV11-2 and TRBJ2-1; the central 7 bases match TRBD2. The sequence derives from a man aged 35 to 55 with Graves' ophthalmopathy. In nucleotides, the sequence is TGTGCCAGCCTGCATCCCAGCGGGGCCTACAATGAGCAGTTCTTC. Its protein reads: CASLHPSGAYNEQFF.